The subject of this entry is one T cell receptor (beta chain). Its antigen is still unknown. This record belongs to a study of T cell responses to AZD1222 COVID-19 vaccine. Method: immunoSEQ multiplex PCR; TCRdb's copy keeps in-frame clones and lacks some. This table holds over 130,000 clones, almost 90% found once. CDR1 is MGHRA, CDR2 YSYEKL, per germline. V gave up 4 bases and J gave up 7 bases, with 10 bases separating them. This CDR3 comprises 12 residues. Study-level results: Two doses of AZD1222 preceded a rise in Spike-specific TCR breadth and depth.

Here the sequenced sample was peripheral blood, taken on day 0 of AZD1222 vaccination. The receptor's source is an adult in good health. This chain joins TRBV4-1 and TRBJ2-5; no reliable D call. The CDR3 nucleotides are TGCGCCAGCAGCCCCCCCCTCGGGACCCAGTACTTC. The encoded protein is CASSPPLGTQYF.